Following are 2 T cell receptor beta chains from one sample sequenced in a study of blood T cell repertoires in COVID-19. Sequencing was performed with immunoSEQ multiplex PCR; in TCRdb, only in-frame clones are kept and a portion is missing. The table includes roughly 30,000 clones, approximately 89% detected once. Sequencing input: peripheral blood. The receptors here all came from a man in his 60s with acute or convalescent COVID-19.

The rearrangement uses TRBV19 and TRBJ1-2, with 10 bases matching TRBD1. The J segment lost 5 bases and the V segment lost 7 bases, leaving 7 bases of the junction unmatched. The CDR3 has 14 residues. Germline V gives CDR1 LNHDA, CDR2 SQIVND (reference sequence). The CDR3 DNA reads TGTGCCAGTACCCCCCTGGGACAGGGGTATGGCTACACCTTC. It encodes CASTPLGQGYGYTF.

This chain links TRBV5-1 with TRBJ2-1, with a tentative D call TRBD2 (5 bases). The V and J ends lost 4 bases and 12 bases respectively, with 11 bases between them. This CDR3 is 11 amino acids long. Germline V lookup: CDR1 SGHRS, CDR2 YFSETQ. The CDR3 coding sequence is TGCGCCAGCAGCCTCGGAGGAGTGCAGTTCTTC. Translating it yields CASSLGGVQFF.